This T cell receptor (beta chain) was identified during a study of cytomegalovirus exposure and HLA in healthy donors. Findings and limits, study-wide: In all likelihood, a cluster of highly shared sequence variants was a sequencing artifact. The Asian-associated ancestry cluster reportedly had fewer N-insertions than the roughly 670-donor mean in a later analysis. A missense variant in DCLRE1C was later tied to TCR beta V- and J-gene trimming.

PCR primers comprised 60 Vbeta and 13 Jbeta primers. Authors' methods: In a later analysis, around 87 million unique TCR beta chains included roughly 11 million shared by two or more donors. TCRdb's table, derived via immunoSEQ multiplex PCR, lists solely in-frame clones and lacks some. That table supplies the V and J calls and clone size; D and trimming were determined from the DNA. The sample yields roughly 150,000 clones, 82% seen once. The CDR3 is made up of 18 amino acids. CDR1 is SGDLS, CDR2 YYNGEE, per germline. Unmatched junction bases numbered 12, after V lost 0 bases and J lost 7 bases. A note on this clone: Antigen: not known.

This TCR was sampled from a woman in her forties or fifties in good health and CMV-seropositive. Sequencing input: PBMCs. The chain employs TRBV9 and TRBJ2-1, with TRBD2 matching 11 bases. The CDR3 nucleotides read TGTGCCAGCAGCGTAGGGACCTATAGCGGGGGGGCCTCAAATGAGCAGTTCTTC. It translates to CASSVGTYSGGASNEQFF.